The entry that follows covers one T cell receptor (beta chain) sequence. No antigen is known for it. A read error may account for a junction end that differs from germline. The data belong to a study of vaccination effects on CD4 cells after COVID-19. Study overall: Post-vaccine samples followed the second dose by a median of 72 days. Study results and limitations: The vaccine-induced clones of healthy vaccinees included only 1 of 255 that cross-reacted with common cold coronaviruses.

Assay used: immunoSEQ multiplex PCR; TCRdb lists only in-frame clones, some missing. The sample holds 45,000 to 65,000 clones, just under 80% seen once. The length of the CDR3 is 13 residues. Germline assignment: CDR1 SSHAT and CDR2 FNYEAQ (reference sequence). Following culture for ten to eleven days, CD4+ T cells were isolated. Of the BNT162b2 and mRNA-1273 vaccines, participants received two doses of one or the other. The authors exchanged half the medium for IL-2 medium on days 3 and 7. The TCR originated in a human donor who received a COVID-19 vaccine. Sequences were derived from CD4+ T cells from PBMCs cultured without peptide, sampled after COVID-19 vaccination. The gene calls are TRBV7-7 and TRBJ1-1, with D unresolved. The CDR3 coding sequence is TGTGCTAGCAGCCCCTGGTTGAACGCTGAAGCTTTCTTT. Its translation: CASSPWLNAEAFF.